These 32 T cell receptor beta chains were sequenced from one sample in a study of T cell repertoires in cytomegalovirus infection. Their antigens remain unidentified. TCRdb fed the reads into MiXCR, producing one record per CDR3 protein. There are hundreds of thousands of distinct CDR3 sequences in the sample; about a third occur only once, and over 11% lies in the top ten. The starting material was cultured CD8+ T cells from PBMCs, obtained from culture after CMV antigen stimulation. The receptors stem from a human donor in good health (CMV status not recorded). Some clones in this sample may be carry-over from other donors' samples.

V usage is TRBV19 and J usage is TRBJ1-6, with D possibly being TRBD1 (5 bases). The CDR3 has 15 residues. From germline, CDR1 is LNHDA and CDR2 SQIVND (reference sequence). V gave up 2 bases and J gave up 6 bases, with 11 bases separating them. The CDR3 region is CASSILRDRNSPLHF. CDR3 nucleotide sequence: TGTGCCAGTAGTATACTCCGGGACCGTAATTCACCCCTCCACTTT.

Here the CDR3 reads CASSSEEQGAKNIQYF. In DNA form, the CDR3 reads TGTGCCAGCAGTTCAGAAGAACAGGGGGCCAAAAACATTCAGTACTTC. The chain employs TRBV12-3 or TRBV12-4 and TRBJ2-4; 7 bases are a match to TRBD1. V gave up 4 bases and J gave up 1 base; unmatched junction bases: 7. This CDR3 contains 16 residues.

As DNA, the CDR3 is TGCGCCAGCAGCCAAGAGGTGTGGGACCGTAGCTCCTACGAGCAGTACGTC. Translated: CASSQEVWDRSSYEQYV. The genes are TRBV4-3 and TRBJ2-7; either TRBD1 or TRBD2 may supply D (5 bases each). V lost 0 bases and J lost 0, with 15 bases in between. This CDR3 contains 17 residues. Germline loops: CDR1 LGHNA, CDR2 YSLEER.

The V call is TRBV7-6, the J call TRBJ1-1; no reliable D call. Germline V gives CDR1 SGHVS, CDR2 FNYEAQ. V was pared by 4 bases and J by 1 base, with 10 bases between. The CDR3 loop spans 14 amino acids. The DNA for the CDR3 is TGTGCCAGCAGCTACGGGCACCCGAACACTGAAGCTTTCTTT. Its translation: CASSYGHPNTEAFF.

In the case of this clonotype: A read error may be the cause here, since a much bigger clone is one base away. Because the CDR3 is missing its conserved closing phenylalanine or tryptophan, this is likely a read error. The chain combines TRBV7-6 with TRBJ2-1; TRBD2 matches 10 bases. CDR1 and CDR2 from the germline V gene are SGHVS and FNYEAQ. This CDR3 has 17 amino acids. V dropped 0 bases and J dropped 8; count of bases not matched to a gene: 10. The CDR3 is CASSLASGGASIDEQFS. The CDR3 DNA reads TGTGCCAGCAGCTTAGCGAGCGGGGGGGCTTCTATCGATGAGCAGTTCTCC.

In this sample, this clonotype turned up once. The V call is TRBV27, the J call TRBJ2-7, with D possibly being TRBD1 (5 bases). The V and J ends lost 7 bases and 0 bases respectively, with 16 bases between them. CDR1 MNHEY and CDR2 SMNVEV come from the germline V gene (reference sequence). This CDR3 spans 15 amino acids. The CDR3 loop reads CASTSSGWNSYEQYV. In nucleotides, the CDR3 is TGTGCCAGCACAAGTTCAGGGTGGAACTCCTACGAGCAGTACGTC.

V gene TRBV7-9 combines with J gene TRBJ1-2; 10 nucleotides line up with TRBD1. CDR3 length: 14 residues. V lost 3 bases, J lost 8 bases, and 6 bases stayed unmatched. The germline CDR1 and CDR2 sequences are SEHNR and FQNEAQ (reference sequence). CDR3 sequence: CASSLGQGWDGYTF. The CDR3 nucleotides read TGTGCCAGCAGCTTGGGACAGGGGTGGGACGGCTACACCTTC.

This clonotype was detected many times. The chain has TRBV27 and TRBJ1-2; D is perhaps TRBD1 (5 bases). V was shortened by 6 bases and J by 2 bases, with 13 bases between the two germline ends. The CDR3 runs to 14 residues. Germline assignment: CDR1 MNHEY and CDR2 SMNVEV (reference sequence). This CDR3 is CASSLTGTNYGYTF. The CDR3 DNA reads TGTGCCAGCAGCTTGACGGGGACGAACTATGGCTACACCTTC.

This clonotype was observed a handful of times. The V call is TRBV6-5, the J call TRBJ2-7, with D possibly being TRBD1 (6 bases). Germline CDR1 MNHEY, CDR2 SVGAGI. The CDR3 sequence is 14 residues long. V gave up 6 bases and J gave up 5 bases, with 17 bases separating them. CDR3 sequence reads: CASSSVRGYDEQYV. DNA for the CDR3: TGTGCCAGCAGCTCTGTCAGGGGCTATGACGAGCAGTACGTC.

The chain uses TRBV12-3 or TRBV12-4 and TRBJ2-7; 8 bases align to TRBD1. This CDR3 comprises 12 residues. V lost 5 bases and J lost 7; bases outside the gene matches: 4. CDR3 bases: TGTGCCAGCAGTCAGGGGGCGGGTGAGCAGTACTTC. Amino acid sequence: CASSQGAGEQYF.

This clonotype was seen repeatedly, ten times or more. The V gene is TRBV12-3 or TRBV12-4, the J gene TRBJ1-5; possibly TRBD1 for D (6 bases). V was shortened by 5 bases and J by 0 bases, with 11 bases between the two germline ends. This CDR3 is built from 15 residues. CDR3 sequence: CASSRTAFSNQPQHF. The CDR3 DNA follows: TGTGCCAGCAGTCGGACAGCCTTTAGCAATCAGCCCCAGCATTTT.

The V and J genes are TRBV25-1 and TRBJ2-7; TRBD1 is a possible D gene (5 bases). CDR1 and CDR2 (germline): MGHDK, SYGVNS. V lost 9 bases and J lost 5, with 14 bases in between. The CDR3 sequence is 12 residues long. The CDR3 sequence: CASEKGHHEQYF. Here the CDR3 DNA reads TGTGCCAGTGAAAAGGGGCACCACGAGCAGTACTTC.

The chain couples TRBV27 to TRBJ2-5; 10 bases agree with TRBD2. Per germline, CDR1 MNHEY and CDR2 SMNVEV (reference sequence). This CDR3 has 16 amino acids. V was pared by 6 bases and J by 4 bases, with 11 bases of the junction left unmatched. The chain's CDR3 is CASSRRLAGSGETQYF. The CDR3 coding sequence is TGTGCCAGCAGCCGACGACTAGCGGGTTCGGGAGAGACCCAGTACTTC.

In this sample, this clonotype turned up a few times. J is TRBJ2-1 and V is TRBV6-6, with 12 positions matching TRBD1. V was pared by 1 base and J by 6 bases, with 7 bases of the junction left unmatched. The CDR3 loop spans 17 amino acids. In germline, CDR1 is MNHNY, CDR2 SVGAGI (reference sequence). CDR3 DNA sequence: TGTGCCAGCAGTTACTTGCCGGGACAGGGGGCCCGCAATGAGCAGTTCTTC. This translates into CASSYLPGQGARNEQFF.

The chain combines TRBV6-1 with TRBJ2-7; possibly TRBD1 for D (6 bases). Per germline, CDR1 MNHNS and CDR2 SASEGT. This CDR3 has 13 residues. V lost 5 bases and J 2 bases, leaving 10 bases between the germline ends. The CDR3 DNA reads TGTGCCAGCAGTATCAGGGGAACCTACGAGCAGTACGTC. It translates to CASSIRGTYEQYV.

A few counts support this clonotype. At one boundary the junction diverges from the germline segment, which might be a read error. The chain uses TRBV7-6 and TRBJ2-5; tentatively, D is TRBD1 (6 bases). There are 15 residues in the CDR3. The germline V gene has CDR1 SGHVS and CDR2 FNYEAQ. The CDR3 coding sequence is TGTGCTAGCAGCTTAGGTGGGGGCTGGGAAGAGACCCAGTACTTC. Its protein is CASSLGGGWEETQYF.

J is TRBJ2-1 and V is TRBV7-9, with a weak D call TRBD2 (5 bases). The CDR3 runs 13 residues. The germline CDR1 and CDR2 sequences are SEHNR and FQNEAQ (reference sequence). The V end was cut by 4 bases, the J end by 7 bases, with 11 bases between. CDR3 DNA sequence: TGTGCCAGCAGCTCCCCACAGCGGAATGAGCAGTTCTTC. Translating it yields CASSSPQRNEQFF.

In its sample, this clonotype was seen many times. This rearrangement joins TRBV7-2 to TRBJ2-5; 10 nucleotides match TRBD2. The V segment lost 5 bases and the J segment 2 bases; nucleotides outside the gene matches: 23. Germline values: CDR1 SGHTA, CDR2 FQGNSA. The CDR3 covers 21 residues. Here the CDR3 DNA reads TGTGCCAGCAGCCCCCATCCGACCGGGACTAGCGTCGAGCGGGTTCAAGAGACCCAGTACTTC. This translates into CASSPHPTGTSVERVQETQYF.

The rearrangement links TRBV11-3 to TRBJ1-5; D is uncertain. Germline-derived CDR1 and CDR2 are SGHNT and YENEEA. V lost 1 base, J lost 4 bases, and 11 bases lay in between. The CDR3 extends over 15 amino acids. In DNA form, the CDR3 reads TGTGCCAGCAGCTTAGTTAGTAGCTCGAATCAGCCCCAGCATTTT. Amino acid sequence: CASSLVSSSNQPQHF. The full variable domain, completed using reference TRBV11-3 and TRBJ1-5, is EAGVVQSPRYKIIEKKQPVAFWCNPISGHNTLYWYLQNLGQGPELLIRYENEEAVDDSQLPKDRFSAERLKGVDSTLKIQPAELGDSAVYLCASSLVSSSNQPQHFGDGTRLSIL.

The chain couples TRBV13 to TRBJ2-7; D not resolved. V lost 1 base and J 0 bases, leaving 4 bases between the germline ends. CDR3 length: 13 amino acids. Germline-derived CDR1 and CDR2 are PRHDT and FYEKMQ (reference sequence). The CDR3 DNA follows: TGTGCCAGCAGCTTAGCCCACTCCTACGAGCAGTACGTC. The encoded protein is CASSLAHSYEQYV.

Turning to this clonotype: One end of the junction is discordant with germline, which a read error may explain. The chain joins TRBV7-7 to TRBJ2-1, with D possibly being TRBD2 (6 bases). The CDR3 extends over 15 amino acids. CDR1 and CDR2 (germline): SSHAT, FNYEAQ (reference sequence). CDR3 DNA: TGTGCTAGCAGCACCGGGGACTCACCCTACAATGAGCAGTTCTTC. Translating gives CASSTGDSPYNEQFF.

The table lists this clonotype with many counts. V is TRBV6-1 and J is TRBJ1-2; no reliable D call. V dropped 7 bases and J dropped 6 bases, with 15 bases sitting between them. The CDR3 runs 13 residues. Germline assignment: CDR1 MNHNS and CDR2 SASEGT. CDR3 loop: CASTLSGQDGYTF. The CDR3 DNA follows: TGTGCCAGCACCCTAAGCGGCCAAGATGGCTACACCTTC.

This clonotype was seen a handful of times. This rearrangement joins TRBV4-1 to TRBJ2-3; 9 bases align to TRBD1. Germline V CDR1 and CDR2: MGHRA, YSYEKL. The CDR3 runs to 17 residues. V dropped 2 bases and J dropped 4; count of bases not matched to a gene: 10. CDR3 in DNA: TGCGCCAGCAGCCAATGGGGGCGGACAGGGGAACCAGATACGCAGTATTTT. It codes for CASSQWGRTGEPDTQYF.

CDR3 DNA: TGCAGCGTTGAAGTACTGCAAATCACAGATACGCAGTATTTT. Translating gives CSVEVLQITDTQYF. The chain links TRBV29-1 to TRBJ2-3; D gene uncertain. The germline V gene encodes CDR1 SQVTM and CDR2 ANQGSEA. The CDR3 is 14 amino acids. The ends were cut back, 1 base at V and 2 bases at J, with 10 bases in the middle.

This rearrangement joins TRBV12-5 to TRBJ1-1; D may be TRBD1 (5 bases). The length of the CDR3 is 18 residues. The V end was cut by 6 bases, the J end by 5 bases, with 28 bases between. Germline CDR1 LGHNT, CDR2 FRNRAP. CDR3 sequence reads: CASGLKDPVFVGGTEAFF. In DNA, the CDR3 is TGTGCTAGTGGGTTAAAGGACCCAGTTTTTGTCGGGGGTACTGAAGCTTTCTTT.

This clonotype came up once. V usage is TRBV28 and J usage is TRBJ2-1, with 7 bases identical to TRBD2. V was clipped by 6 bases and J by 7 bases; unmatched bases: 3. The CDR3 sequence is 12 residues long. CDR1 is MDHEN, CDR2 SYDVKM, per germline. CDR3 in amino acids: CASSGLENEQFF. In nucleotides, the CDR3 is TGTGCCAGCAGCGGACTAGAGAATGAGCAGTTCTTC.

As for this clonotype: A much larger clone lies one base from this, so it may be a read error. The V and J genes are TRBV7-8 and TRBJ1-1; possible D gene TRBD1, 5 bases. Trimming took 10 bases from V and 1 from J, leaving 22 bases between them. This CDR3 has 16 amino acids. CDR1 is SGHVS, CDR2 FQNEAQ, per germline. The CDR3 loop is CANNLWLGETNTEAFF. DNA for the CDR3: TGTGCCAACAACCTGTGGTTGGGGGAAACGAACACTGAAGCTTTCTTT.

V is TRBV9 and J is TRBJ1-5, with no clear D. V gave up 0 bases and J gave up 3 bases, with 4 bases separating them. Germline CDR1 and CDR2: SGDLS and YYNGEE. The CDR3 runs 13 residues. CDR3 DNA: TGTGCCAGCAGCGTAGTCCCCAATCAGCCCCAGCATTTT. This codes for CASSVVPNQPQHF.

This clonotype was found a few times. The chain uses TRBV6-2 or TRBV6-3 and TRBJ2-1; D is unresolved. The germline CDR1 and CDR2 sequences are MNHEY and SVGEGT. Between the trimmed V and J ends, which lost 5 bases and 3 bases, there was a span of 11 bases. The CDR3 spans 14 residues. As DNA, the CDR3 is TGTGCCAGCAGTCCGACGCCGTACTACAATGAGCAGTTCTTC. This encodes CASSPTPYYNEQFF.

This rearrangement joins TRBV27 to TRBJ1-2; no definite D call. V gave up 0 bases and J gave up 8 bases, with 16 bases separating them. The length of the CDR3 is 15 residues. The germline CDR1 and CDR2 sequences are MNHEY and SMNVEV (reference sequence). CDR3 loop: CASSLSSQALGGYTF. The CDR3 region has the DNA TGTGCCAGCAGTTTATCGAGTCAGGCGTTAGGGGGCTACACCTTC.

The chain employs TRBV7-8 and TRBJ1-4; D is ambiguous. Trimming stripped 5 bases from V and 3 bases from J, with 16 bases between. The CDR3 is 16 amino acids. From germline, CDR1 is SGHVS and CDR2 FQNEAQ. This chain's CDR3 is CASSPDIPAANEKLFF. The CDR3 DNA follows: TGTGCCAGCAGCCCCGACATTCCAGCGGCTAATGAAAAACTGTTTTTT.

This clonotype was seen many times. V usage is TRBV7-6 and J usage is TRBJ2-1; D gene ambiguous. The CDR3 is 18 residues long. The V and J ends lost 2 bases and 5 bases respectively, with 22 bases between them. Germline CDR1 and CDR2: SGHVS and FNYEAQ. The CDR3 region has the DNA TGTGCCAGCAGCTTAATAGCCCCGGGTCCACAGAACCACAATGAGCAGTTCTTC. Protein product: CASSLIAPGPQNHNEQFF.